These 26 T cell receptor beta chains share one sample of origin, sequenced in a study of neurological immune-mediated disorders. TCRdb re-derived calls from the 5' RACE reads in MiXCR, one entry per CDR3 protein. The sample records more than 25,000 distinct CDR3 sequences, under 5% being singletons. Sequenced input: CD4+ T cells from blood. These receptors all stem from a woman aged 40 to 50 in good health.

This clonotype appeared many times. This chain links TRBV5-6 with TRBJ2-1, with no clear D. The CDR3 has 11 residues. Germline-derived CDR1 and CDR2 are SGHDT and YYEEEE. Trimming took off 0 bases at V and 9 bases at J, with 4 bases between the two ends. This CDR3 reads CASSLAAEQFF. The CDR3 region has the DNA TGTGCCAGCAGCTTGGCTGCTGAGCAGTTCTTC.

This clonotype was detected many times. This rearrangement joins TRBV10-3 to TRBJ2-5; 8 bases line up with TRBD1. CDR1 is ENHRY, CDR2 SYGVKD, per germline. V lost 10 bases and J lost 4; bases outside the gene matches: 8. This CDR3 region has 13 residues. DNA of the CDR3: TGTGCCACCGGGACAGGCGGTTTAGAGACCCAGTACTTC. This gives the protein CATGTGGLETQYF.

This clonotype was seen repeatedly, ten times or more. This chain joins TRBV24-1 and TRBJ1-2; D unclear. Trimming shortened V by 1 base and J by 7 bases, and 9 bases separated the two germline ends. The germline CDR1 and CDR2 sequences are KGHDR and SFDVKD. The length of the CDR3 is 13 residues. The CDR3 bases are TGTGCCACCAGTGATTTTCTAGAGAGTGGCTACACCTTC. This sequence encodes CATSDFLESGYTF.

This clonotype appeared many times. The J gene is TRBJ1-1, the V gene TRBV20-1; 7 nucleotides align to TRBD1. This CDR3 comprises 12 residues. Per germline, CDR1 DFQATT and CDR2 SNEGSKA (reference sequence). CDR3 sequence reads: CRVTSGDREAFF. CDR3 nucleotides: TGCAGAGTAACCTCAGGGGACAGAGAAGCTTTCTTT.

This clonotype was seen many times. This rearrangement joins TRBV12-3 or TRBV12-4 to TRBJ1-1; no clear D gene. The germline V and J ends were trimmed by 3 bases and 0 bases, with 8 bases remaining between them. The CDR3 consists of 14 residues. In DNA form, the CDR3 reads TGTGCCAGCAGTTTCTCGTCCATGAACACTGAAGCTTTCTTT. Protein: CASSFSSMNTEAFF.

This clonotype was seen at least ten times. CDR3 protein: CASSYFSGRAGEQFF. The CDR3 DNA sequence: TGTGCCAGCAGTTACTTTAGCGGGAGGGCCGGTGAGCAGTTCTTC. The chain recombines TRBV6-5 with TRBJ2-1, with TRBD2 identical over 11 bases. The germline V gene encodes CDR1 MNHEY and CDR2 SVGAGI. The ends lost 1 base at V and 9 bases at J; junction bases unmatched: 5. The CDR3 sequence is 15 residues long.

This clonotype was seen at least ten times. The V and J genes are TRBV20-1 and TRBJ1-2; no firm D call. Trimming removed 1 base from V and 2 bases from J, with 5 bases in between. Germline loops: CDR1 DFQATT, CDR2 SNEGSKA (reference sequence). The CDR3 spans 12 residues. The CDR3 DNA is TGCAGTGCTAGAGTCCAAAACTATGGCTACACCTTC. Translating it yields CSARVQNYGYTF.

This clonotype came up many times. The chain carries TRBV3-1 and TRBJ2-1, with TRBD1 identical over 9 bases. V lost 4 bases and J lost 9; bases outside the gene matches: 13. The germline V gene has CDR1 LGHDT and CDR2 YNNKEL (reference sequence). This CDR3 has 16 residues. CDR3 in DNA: TGTGCCAGCAGCCTACTCCCGGGACAGGGTTTAAGTGAGCAGTTCTTC. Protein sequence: CASSLLPGQGLSEQFF.

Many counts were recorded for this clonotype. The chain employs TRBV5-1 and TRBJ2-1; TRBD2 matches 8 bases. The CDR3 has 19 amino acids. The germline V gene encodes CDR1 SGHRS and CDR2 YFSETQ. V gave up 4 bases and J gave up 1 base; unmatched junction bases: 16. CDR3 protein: CASSPGTGGLPVSYNEQFF. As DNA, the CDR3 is TGCGCCAGCAGCCCAGGAACGGGGGGGCTTCCCGTTTCCTACAATGAGCAGTTCTTC.

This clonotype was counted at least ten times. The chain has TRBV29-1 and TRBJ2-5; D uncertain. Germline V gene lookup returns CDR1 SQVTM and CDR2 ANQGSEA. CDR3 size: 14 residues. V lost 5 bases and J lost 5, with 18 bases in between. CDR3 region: CSVPSRTRRETQYF. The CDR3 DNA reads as TGCAGCGTTCCGAGTAGGACCCGACGGGAGACCCAGTACTTC.

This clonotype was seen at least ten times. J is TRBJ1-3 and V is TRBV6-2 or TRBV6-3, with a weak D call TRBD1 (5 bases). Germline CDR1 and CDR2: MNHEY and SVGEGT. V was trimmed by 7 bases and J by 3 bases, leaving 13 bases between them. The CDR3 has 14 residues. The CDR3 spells CASTLRGVGNTIYF. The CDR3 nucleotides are TGTGCCAGCACCTTGAGGGGAGTTGGAAACACCATATATTTT.

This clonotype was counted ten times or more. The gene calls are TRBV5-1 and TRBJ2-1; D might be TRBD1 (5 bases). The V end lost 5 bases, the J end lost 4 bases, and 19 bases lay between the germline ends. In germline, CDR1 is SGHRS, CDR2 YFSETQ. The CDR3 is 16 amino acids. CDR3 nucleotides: TGCGCCAGCAGAGCAGGGTTGTGGACGACATACAATGAGCAGTTCTTC. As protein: CASRAGLWTTYNEQFF.

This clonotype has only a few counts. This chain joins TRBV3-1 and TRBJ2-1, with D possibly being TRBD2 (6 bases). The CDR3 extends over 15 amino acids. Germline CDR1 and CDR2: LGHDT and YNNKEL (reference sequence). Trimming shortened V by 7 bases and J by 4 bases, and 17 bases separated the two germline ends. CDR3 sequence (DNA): TGTGCCAGCACCCAGATGGCGGGGCCTTACAATGAGCAGTTCTTC. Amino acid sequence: CASTQMAGPYNEQFF.

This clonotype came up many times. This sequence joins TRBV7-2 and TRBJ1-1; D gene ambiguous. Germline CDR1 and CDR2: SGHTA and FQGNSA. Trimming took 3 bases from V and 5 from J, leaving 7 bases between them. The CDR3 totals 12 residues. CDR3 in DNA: TGTGCCAGCAGCTTCGTACGGACTGAAGCTTTCTTT. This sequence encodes CASSFVRTEAFF.

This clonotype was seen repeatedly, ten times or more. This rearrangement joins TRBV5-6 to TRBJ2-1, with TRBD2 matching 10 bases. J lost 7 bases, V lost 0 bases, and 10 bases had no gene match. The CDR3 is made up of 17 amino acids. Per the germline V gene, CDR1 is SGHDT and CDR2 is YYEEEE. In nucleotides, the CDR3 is TGTGCCAGCAGCTTGGCCGGGAGCGGGGGGGCTCGAAATGAGCAGTTCTTC. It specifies CASSLAGSGGARNEQFF.

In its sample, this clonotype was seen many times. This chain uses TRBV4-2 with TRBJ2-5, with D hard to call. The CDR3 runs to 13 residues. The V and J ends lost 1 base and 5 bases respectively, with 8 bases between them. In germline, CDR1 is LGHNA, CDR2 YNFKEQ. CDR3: CASSQAGWETQYF. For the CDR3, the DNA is TGTGCCAGCAGCCAAGCCGGGTGGGAGACCCAGTACTTC.

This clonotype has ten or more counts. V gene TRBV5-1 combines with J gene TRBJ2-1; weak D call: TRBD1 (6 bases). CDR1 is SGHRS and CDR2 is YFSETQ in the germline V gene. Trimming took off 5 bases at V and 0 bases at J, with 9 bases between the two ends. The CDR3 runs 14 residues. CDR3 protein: CASRPQGSYNEQFF. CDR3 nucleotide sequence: TGCGCCAGCAGACCACAGGGCTCCTACAATGAGCAGTTCTTC.

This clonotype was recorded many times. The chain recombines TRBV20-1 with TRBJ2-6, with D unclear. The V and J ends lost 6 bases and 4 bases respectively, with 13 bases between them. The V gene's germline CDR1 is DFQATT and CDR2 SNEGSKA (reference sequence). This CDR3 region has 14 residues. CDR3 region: CSAFTFGGANVLTF. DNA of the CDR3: TGCAGTGCGTTCACATTTGGGGGGGCCAACGTCCTGACTTTC.

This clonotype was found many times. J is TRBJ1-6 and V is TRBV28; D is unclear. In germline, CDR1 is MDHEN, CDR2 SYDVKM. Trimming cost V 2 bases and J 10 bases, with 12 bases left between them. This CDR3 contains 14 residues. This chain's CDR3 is CASSLRSFGSPLHF. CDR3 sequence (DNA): TGTGCCAGCAGTTTAAGGAGTTTCGGGTCACCCCTCCACTTT.

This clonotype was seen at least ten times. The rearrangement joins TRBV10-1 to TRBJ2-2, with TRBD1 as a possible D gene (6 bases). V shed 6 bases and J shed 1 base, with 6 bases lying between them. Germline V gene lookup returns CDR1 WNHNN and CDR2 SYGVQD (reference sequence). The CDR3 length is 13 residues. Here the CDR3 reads CASRDRNTGELFF. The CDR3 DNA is TGCGCCAGCAGGGACAGGAACACCGGGGAGCTGTTTTTT.

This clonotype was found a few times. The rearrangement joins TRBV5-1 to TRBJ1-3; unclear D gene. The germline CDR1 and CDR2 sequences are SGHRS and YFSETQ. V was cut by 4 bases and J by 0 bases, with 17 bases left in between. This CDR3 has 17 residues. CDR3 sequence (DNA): TGCGCCAGCAGCCCCCTAGCGGCCGGGAGCTCTGGAAACACCATATATTTT. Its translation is CASSPLAAGSSGNTIYF.

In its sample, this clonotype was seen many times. The CDR3 spells CASSPKQGAHEQFF. CDR3 bases: TGTGCCAGCAGTCCAAAGCAGGGGGCCCATGAGCAGTTCTTC. The V and J genes are TRBV7-3 and TRBJ2-1, with TRBD1 matching over 8 bases. CDR3 size: 14 residues. Per germline, CDR1 SGHTA and CDR2 FQGTGA. J lost 8 bases, V lost 6 bases, and 9 bases had no gene match. The full variable domain, in which reference TRBV7-3 and TRBJ2-1 provide the parts outside the CDR3, is GAGVSQTPSNKVTEKGKYVELRCDPISGHTALYWYRQSLGQGPEFLIYFQGTGAADDSGLPNDRFFAVRPEGSVSTLKIQRTERGDSAVYLCASSPKQGAHEQFFGPGTRLTVL.

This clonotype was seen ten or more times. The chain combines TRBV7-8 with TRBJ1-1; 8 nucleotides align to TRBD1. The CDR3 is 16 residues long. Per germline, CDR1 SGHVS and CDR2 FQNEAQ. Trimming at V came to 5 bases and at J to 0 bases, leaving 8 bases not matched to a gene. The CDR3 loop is CASSQRTGRLNTEAFF. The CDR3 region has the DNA TGTGCCAGCAGCCAAAGGACAGGGAGGCTGAACACTGAAGCTTTCTTT.

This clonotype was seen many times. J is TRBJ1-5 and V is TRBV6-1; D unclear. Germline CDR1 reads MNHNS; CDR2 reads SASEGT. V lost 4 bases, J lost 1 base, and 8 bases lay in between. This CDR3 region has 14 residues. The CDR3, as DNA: TGTGCCAGCAGTGTAAGCCACAGCAATCAGCCCCAGCATTTT. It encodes CASSVSHSNQPQHF.

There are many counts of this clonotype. DNA of the CDR3: TGTGCCAGCAGCTTAGCGGTCGGTCAGGGGGCCTCCTACGAGCAGTACTTC. It encodes CASSLAVGQGASYEQYF. V and J are TRBV7-9 and TRBJ2-7; 8 nucleotides agree with TRBD1. Trimming cost V 0 bases and J 0 bases; bases outside gene matches: 7. The CDR3 sequence is 17 residues long. Germline CDR1 reads SEHNR; CDR2 reads FQNEAQ (reference sequence). The entire variable domain, with the rest obtained from reference TRBV7-9 and TRBJ2-7, is as follows: DTGVSQNPRHKITKRGQNVTFRCDPISEHNRLYWYRQTLGQGPEFLTYFQNEAQLEKSRLLSDRFSAERPKGSFSTLEIQRTEQGDSAMYLCASSLAVGQGASYEQYFGPGTRLTVT.

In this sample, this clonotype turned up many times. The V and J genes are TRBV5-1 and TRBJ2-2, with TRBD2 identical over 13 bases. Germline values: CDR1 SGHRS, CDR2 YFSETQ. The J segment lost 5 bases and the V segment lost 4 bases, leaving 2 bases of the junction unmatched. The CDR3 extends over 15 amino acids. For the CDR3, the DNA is TGCGCCAGCAGCCCACTAGCGGGGGGGACCGGGGAGCTGTTTTTT. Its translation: CASSPLAGGTGELFF.